This T cell receptor (beta chain) comes out of a study of lymphopenia after photon versus proton radiotherapy. Here immunoSEQ multiplex PCR was the method, and the copy in TCRdb shows in-frame clones only, minus some. The sample lists roughly 76,000 clones, roughly 92% seen once, with over 2% in the top ten. Study results and caveats: Oligoclonal CD8+ Temra expansion after nadir drove photon patients' diversity drop. Under photons, naive T cells and diversity fell while effector/memory populations rose. A bigger post-nadir fall in TCR diversity correlated inversely with survival time in deceased patients. Better survival with proton therapy was suggested as possible, not demonstrated.

V lost 3 bases and J lost 2; bases outside the gene matches: 6. Germline lookup yields CDR1 MDHEN and CDR2 SYDVKM. This CDR3 spans 15 amino acids. In regard to this clone: Its antigen remains unknown.

This rearrangement joins TRBV28 to TRBJ2-7; 8 bases fit TRBD2. Sequenced material: peripheral blood, taken from a patient treated with photon-based radiotherapy. The sequence was collected from a woman in her thirties or forties with cholangiocarcinoma. The CDR3 protein is CASSFTGGRPYEQYF. CDR3 sequence (DNA): TGTGCCAGCAGTTTCACAGGCGGGAGGCCCTACGAGCAGTACTTC. The full variable domain, completed using reference TRBV28 and TRBJ2-7, is DVKVTQSSRYLVKRTGEKVFLECVQDMDHENMFWYRQDPGLGLRLIYFSYDVKMKEKGDIPEGYSVSREKKERFSLILESASTNQTSMYLCASSFTGGRPYEQYFGPGTRLTVT.